The present T cell receptor (beta chain) was sequenced within a study of blood T cell repertoires in COVID-19. Overall study context: The analysed material was cDNA or gDNA that came from T cells, B-cell-depleted T cells, or PBMCs.

Deletions cut 0 bases from V and 3 bases from J, with 9 bases between. The germline gives CDR1 SGHNT, CDR2 YYREEE (reference sequence). The CDR3 sequence is 14 residues long. Sequencing used immunoSEQ multiplex PCR; TCRdb keeps in-frame clones, though not all of them. The sample records more than 350,000 clones, approximately 90% being singletons. Enrollees, about 18 to 90 years old, lived in about two dozen US areas. Researchers sorted participants into cohorts using their self-reported clinical history. This rearrangement joins TRBV5-4 to TRBJ1-1; D not resolved. The sample taken for sequencing was PBMCs or T cells enriched from blood (not recorded which). The TCR sequence derives from a man younger than 35 who had recovered from COVID-19. The CDR3 DNA reads TGTGCCAGCAGCTTGGCCGGCGGCTACACTGAAGCTTTCTTT. Its protein is CASSLAGGYTEAFF.